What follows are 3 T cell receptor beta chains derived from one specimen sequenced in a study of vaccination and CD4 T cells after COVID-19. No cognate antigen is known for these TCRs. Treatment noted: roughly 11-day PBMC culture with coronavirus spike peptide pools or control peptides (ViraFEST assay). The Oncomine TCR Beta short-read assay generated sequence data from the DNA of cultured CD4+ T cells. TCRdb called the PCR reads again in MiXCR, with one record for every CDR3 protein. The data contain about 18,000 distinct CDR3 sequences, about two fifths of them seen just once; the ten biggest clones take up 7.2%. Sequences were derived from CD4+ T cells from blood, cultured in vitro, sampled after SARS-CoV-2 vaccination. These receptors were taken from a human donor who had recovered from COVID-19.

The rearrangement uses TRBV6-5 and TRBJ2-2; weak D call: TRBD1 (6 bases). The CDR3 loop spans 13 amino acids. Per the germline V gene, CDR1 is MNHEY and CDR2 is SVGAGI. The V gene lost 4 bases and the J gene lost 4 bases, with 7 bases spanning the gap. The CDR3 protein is CASSLQGTGELFF. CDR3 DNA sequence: TGTGCCAGCAGTTTACAGGGCACCGGGGAGCTGTTTTTT.

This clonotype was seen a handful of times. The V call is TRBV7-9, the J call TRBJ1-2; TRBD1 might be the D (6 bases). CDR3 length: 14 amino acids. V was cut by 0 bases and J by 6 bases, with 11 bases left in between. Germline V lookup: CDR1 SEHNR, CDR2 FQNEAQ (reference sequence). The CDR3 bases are TGTGCCAGCAGCTTAGCGGGGGGGGCCGATGGCTACACCTTC. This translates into CASSLAGGADGYTF. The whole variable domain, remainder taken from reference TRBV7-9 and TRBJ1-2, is DTGVSQNPRHKITKRGQNVTFRCDPISEHNRLYWYRQTLGQGPEFLTYFQNEAQLEKSRLLSDRFSAERPKGSFSTLEIQRTEQGDSAMYLCASSLAGGADGYTFGSGTRLTVV.

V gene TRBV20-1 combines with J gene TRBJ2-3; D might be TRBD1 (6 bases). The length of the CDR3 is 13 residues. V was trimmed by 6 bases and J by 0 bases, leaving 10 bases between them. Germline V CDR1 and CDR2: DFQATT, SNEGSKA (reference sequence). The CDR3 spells CSAPGQSTDTQYF. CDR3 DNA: TGCAGTGCCCCAGGACAGAGCACAGATACGCAGTATTTT.